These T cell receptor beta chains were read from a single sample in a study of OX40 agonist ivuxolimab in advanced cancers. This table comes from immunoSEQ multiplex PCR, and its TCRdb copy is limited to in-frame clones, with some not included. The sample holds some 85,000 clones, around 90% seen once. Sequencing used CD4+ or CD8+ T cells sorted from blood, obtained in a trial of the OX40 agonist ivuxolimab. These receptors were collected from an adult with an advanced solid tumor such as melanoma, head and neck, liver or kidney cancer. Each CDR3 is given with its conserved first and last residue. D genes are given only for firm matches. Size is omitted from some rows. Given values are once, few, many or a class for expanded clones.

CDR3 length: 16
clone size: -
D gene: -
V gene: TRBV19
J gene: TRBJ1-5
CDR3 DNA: TGTGCCAGTAGTCCCCAGGTGGGACACAACAATCAGCCCCAGCATTTT
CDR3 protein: CASSPQVGHNNQPQHF

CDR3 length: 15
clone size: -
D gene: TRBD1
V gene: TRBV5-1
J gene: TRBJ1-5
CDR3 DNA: TGCGCCAGCAGCAGGACAGGTAATCTCAATCAGCCCCAGCATTTT
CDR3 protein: CASSRTGNLNQPQHF

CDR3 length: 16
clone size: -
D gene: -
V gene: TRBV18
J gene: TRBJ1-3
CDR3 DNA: TGTGCCAGCTCACCAATCGAGGCAGGCTCTGGAAACACCATATATTTT
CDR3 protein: CASSPIEAGSGNTIYF

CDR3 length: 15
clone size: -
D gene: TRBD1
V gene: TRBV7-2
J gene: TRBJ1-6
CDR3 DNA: TGTGCCAGCAGCTTGGGACAGGGGGCCTCCTGGAGCCTCCACTTT
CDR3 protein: CASSLGQGASWSLHF

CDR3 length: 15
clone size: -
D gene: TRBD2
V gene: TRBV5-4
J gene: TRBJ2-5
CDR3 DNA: TGTGCCAGCAGCCCGACTAGCGGATACCAAGAGACCCAGTACTTC
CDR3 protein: CASSPTSGYQETQYF

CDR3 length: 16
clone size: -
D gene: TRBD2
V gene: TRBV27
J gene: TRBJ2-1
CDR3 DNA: TGTGCCAGCAGTTCCTTTAGCGGGAGCTATTGGAATGAGCAGTTCTTC
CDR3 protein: CASSSFSGSYWNEQFF

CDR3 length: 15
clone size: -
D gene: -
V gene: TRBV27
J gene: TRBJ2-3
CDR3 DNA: TGTGCCAGCACCCTTAGGGGGGAGTACGTAGATACGCAGTATTTT
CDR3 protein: CASTLRGEYVDTQYF

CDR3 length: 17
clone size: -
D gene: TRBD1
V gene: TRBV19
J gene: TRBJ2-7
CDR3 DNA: TGTGCCAGTAGTATTGCGGCGGTGGGACAGGTAACCTACGAGCAGTACTTC
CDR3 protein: CASSIAAVGQVTYEQYF

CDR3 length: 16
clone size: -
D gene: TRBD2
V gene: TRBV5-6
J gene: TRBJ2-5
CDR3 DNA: TGTGCCAGCAGCTTGCGGAGCGGGAGGGCCCAAGAGACCCAGTACTTC
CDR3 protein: CASSLRSGRAQETQYF

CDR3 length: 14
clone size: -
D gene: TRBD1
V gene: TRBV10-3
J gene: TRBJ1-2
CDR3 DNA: TGTGCCATCAGCCCGGGACAGGGAAACTATGGCTACACCTTC
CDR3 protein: CAISPGQGNYGYTF

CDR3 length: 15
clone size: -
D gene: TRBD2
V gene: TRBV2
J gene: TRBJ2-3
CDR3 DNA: TGTGCCAGCAGTGAGGGAGGGGCGAGCACAGATACGCAGTATTTT
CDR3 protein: CASSEGGASTDTQYF

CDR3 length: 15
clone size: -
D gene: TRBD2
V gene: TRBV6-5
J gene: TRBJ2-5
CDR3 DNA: TGTGCCAGCAGTCAGACTAGCGGGAGGTACGAGACCCAGTACTTC
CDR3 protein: CASSQTSGRYETQYF

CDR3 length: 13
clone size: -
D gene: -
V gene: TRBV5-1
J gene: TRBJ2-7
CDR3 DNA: TGCGCCAGCAGCTTGATTTCGTCCTACGAGCAGTACTTC
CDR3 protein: CASSLISSYEQYF

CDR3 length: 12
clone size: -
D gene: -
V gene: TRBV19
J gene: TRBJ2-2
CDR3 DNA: TGTGCCAGTAGTTTCCTCGCCGGGGAGCTGTTTTTT
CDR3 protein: CASSFLAGELFF

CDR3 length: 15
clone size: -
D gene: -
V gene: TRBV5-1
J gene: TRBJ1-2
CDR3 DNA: TGCGCCAGCAGCTTGGACTCGCCAGGGTATGGCGGCTACACCTTC
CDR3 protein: CASSLDSPGYGGYTF

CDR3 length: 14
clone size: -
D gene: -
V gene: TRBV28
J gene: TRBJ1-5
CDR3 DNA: TGTGCCAGCAAAATAGACAGGCTCAATCAGCCCCAGCATTTT
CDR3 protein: CASKIDRLNQPQHF

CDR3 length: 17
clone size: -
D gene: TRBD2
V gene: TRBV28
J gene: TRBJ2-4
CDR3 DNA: TGTGCCAGCAGAGGGACTAGCGGGACCAGAGCCAAAAACATTCAGTACTTC
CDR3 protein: CASRGTSGTRAKNIQYF

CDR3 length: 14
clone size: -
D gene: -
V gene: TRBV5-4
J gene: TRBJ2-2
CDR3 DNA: TGTGCCAGCAGCCACGACTTGAACACCGGGGAGCTGTTTTTT
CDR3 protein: CASSHDLNTGELFF

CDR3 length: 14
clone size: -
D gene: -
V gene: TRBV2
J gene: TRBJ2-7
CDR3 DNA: TGTGCCAGCAGGTGGCAGGGTGGATCCTACGAGCAGTACTTC
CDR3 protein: CASRWQGGSYEQYF

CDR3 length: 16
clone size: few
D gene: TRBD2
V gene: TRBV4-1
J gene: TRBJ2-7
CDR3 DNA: TGCGCCAGCAGCCAAATAGCGGGGCCGGAGGGTTACGAGCAGTACTTC
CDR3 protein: CASSQIAGPEGYEQYF

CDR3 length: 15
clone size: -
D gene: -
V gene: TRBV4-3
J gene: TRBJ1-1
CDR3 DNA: TGCGCCAGCAGCCAGTCAGCCACGGGGGGCACTGAAGCTTTCTTT
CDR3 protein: CASSQSATGGTEAFF

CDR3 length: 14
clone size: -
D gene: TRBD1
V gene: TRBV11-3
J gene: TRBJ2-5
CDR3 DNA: TGTGCCAGCAGCTTTACTACAGGGGAGGAGACCCAGTACTTC
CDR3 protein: CASSFTTGEETQYF

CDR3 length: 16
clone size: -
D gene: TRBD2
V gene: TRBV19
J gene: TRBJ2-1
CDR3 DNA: TGTGCCAGTAGCGACCGCGGGAGGGCCTCCTACAATGAGCAGTTCTTC
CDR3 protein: CASSDRGRASYNEQFF

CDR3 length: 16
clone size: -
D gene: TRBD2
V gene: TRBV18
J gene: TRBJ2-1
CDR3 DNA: TGTGCCAGCTCGTTTGGACTAGCGGGACAGGAAGGTGAGCAGTTCTTC
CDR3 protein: CASSFGLAGQEGEQFF

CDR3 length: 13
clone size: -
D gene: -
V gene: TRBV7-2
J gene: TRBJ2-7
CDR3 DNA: TGTGCCAGCAGCTTAGGGGGCAGGGGCGAGCAGTACTTC
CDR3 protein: CASSLGGRGEQYF

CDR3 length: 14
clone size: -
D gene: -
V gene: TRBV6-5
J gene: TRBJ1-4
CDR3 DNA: TGTGCCAGCAGTTACTCAGGGGCGCTCGAAAAACTGTTTTTT
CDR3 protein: CASSYSGALEKLFF

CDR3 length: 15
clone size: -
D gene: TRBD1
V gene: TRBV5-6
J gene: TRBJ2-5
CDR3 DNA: TGTGCCAGCAGCACCGGGACAGGTGGATGGGAGACCCAGTACTTC
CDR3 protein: CASSTGTGGWETQYF

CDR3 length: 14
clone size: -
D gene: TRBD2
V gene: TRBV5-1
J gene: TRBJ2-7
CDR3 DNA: TGCGCCAGCAGCTTCGGGGGGGCATCCTACGAGCAGTACTTC
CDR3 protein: CASSFGGASYEQYF

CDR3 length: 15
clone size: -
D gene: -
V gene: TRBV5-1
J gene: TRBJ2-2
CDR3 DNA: TGCGCCAGCAGCTCCCAAGATCCGAGGACCGGGGAGCTGTTTTTT
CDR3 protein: CASSSQDPRTGELFF

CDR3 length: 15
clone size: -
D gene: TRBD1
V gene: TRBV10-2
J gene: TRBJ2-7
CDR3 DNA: TGCGCCAGCAGGGGGGCACCTGGACAGGGGGACGAGCAGTACTTC
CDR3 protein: CASRGAPGQGDEQYF

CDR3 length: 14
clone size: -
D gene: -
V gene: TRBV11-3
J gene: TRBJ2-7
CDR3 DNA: TGTGCCAGCAGCTTAGATGTAGGGATTTTGGAGCAGTACTTC
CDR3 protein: CASSLDVGILEQYF

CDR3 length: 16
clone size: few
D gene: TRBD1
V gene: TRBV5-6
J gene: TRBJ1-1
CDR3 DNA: TGTGCCAGCAGCCCCCAAGGGACAGGAAGGAGGGCTGAAGCTTTCTTT
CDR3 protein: CASSPQGTGRRAEAFF

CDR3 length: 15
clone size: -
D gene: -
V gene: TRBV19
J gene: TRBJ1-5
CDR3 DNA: TGTGCCAGTAGTATACTGTCACAGGGAGGTCAGCCCCAGCATTTT
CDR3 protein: CASSILSQGGQPQHF

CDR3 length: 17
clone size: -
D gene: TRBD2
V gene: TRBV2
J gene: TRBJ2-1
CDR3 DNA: TGTGCCAGCAGAACGGGGGCTAGCGGGAGGGCTCTCAATGAGCAGTTCTTC
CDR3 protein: CASRTGASGRALNEQFF

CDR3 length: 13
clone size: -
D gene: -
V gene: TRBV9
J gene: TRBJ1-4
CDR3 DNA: TGTGCCAGCAGCGTAGACACGAATGAAAAACTGTTTTTT
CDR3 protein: CASSVDTNEKLFF

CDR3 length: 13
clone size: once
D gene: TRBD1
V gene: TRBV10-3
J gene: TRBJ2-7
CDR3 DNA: TGTGCCACTGGATCCGGGACAGACTACGAGCAGTACTTC
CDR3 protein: CATGSGTDYEQYF

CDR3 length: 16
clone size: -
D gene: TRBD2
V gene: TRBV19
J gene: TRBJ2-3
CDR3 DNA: TGTGCCAGTAGTATGGGACTAGCGGGAGTTGGAGATACGCAGTATTTT
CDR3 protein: CASSMGLAGVGDTQYF

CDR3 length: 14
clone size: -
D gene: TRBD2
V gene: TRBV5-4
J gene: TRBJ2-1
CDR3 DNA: TGTGCCAGCAGCTTGTCTAGCGGGATTTCTGAGCAGTTCTTC
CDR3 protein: CASSLSSGISEQFF

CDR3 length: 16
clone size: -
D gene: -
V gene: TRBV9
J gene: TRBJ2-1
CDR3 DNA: TGTGCCAGCAGCGGCGATGCCGGGAGCGTATTCAATGAGCAGTTCTTC
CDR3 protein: CASSGDAGSVFNEQFF

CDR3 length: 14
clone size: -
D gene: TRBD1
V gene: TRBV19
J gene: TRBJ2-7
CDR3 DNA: TGTGCCAGTAGTATTCTGGGGACAGGGGTCGAGCAGTACTTC
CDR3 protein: CASSILGTGVEQYF

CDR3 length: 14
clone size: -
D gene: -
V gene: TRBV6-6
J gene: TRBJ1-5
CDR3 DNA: TGTGCCAGCAGTTACCGCAGGGGAAATCAGCCCCAGCATTTT
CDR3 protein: CASSYRRGNQPQHF

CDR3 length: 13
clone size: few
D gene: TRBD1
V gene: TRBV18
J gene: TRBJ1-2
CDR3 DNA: TGTGCCAGCTCACCGTATACAGGGGATGGCTACACCTTC
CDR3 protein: CASSPYTGDGYTF

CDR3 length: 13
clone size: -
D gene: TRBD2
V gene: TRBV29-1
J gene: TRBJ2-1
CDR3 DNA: TGCAGCGGTGGGGGGGACTCCTACAATGAGCAGTTCTTC
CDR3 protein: CSGGGDSYNEQFF

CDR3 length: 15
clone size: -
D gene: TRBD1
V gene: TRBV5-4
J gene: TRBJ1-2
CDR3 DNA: TGTGCCAGCAGCTATGCCCAGGGGGGTTGGTATGGCTACACCTTC
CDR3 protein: CASSYAQGGWYGYTF

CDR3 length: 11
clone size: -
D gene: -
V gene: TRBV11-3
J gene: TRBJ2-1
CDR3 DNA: TGTGCCAGCAGCTTCCGAAATGAGCAGTTCTTC
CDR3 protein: CASSFRNEQFF

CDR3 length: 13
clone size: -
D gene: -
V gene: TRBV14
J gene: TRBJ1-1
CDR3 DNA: TGTGCCAGCAGCGCACAGGTGGGCACTGAAGCTTTCTTT
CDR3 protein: CASSAQVGTEAFF

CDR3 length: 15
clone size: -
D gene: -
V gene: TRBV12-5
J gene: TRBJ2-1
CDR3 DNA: TGTGCTAGTGCCCCTCTCGGGGGTTCGGGCAATGAGCAGTTCTTC
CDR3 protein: CASAPLGGSGNEQFF

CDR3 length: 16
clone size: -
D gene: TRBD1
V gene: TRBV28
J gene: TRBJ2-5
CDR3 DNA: TGTGCCAGCAGTTTGGGCGGGGACAGGGGGCAAGAGACCCAGTACTTC
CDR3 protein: CASSLGGDRGQETQYF

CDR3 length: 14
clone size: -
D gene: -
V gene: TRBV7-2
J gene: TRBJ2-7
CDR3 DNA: TGTGCCAGCAGCTTACGTCGAACACTAGACGAGCAGTACTTC
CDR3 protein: CASSLRRTLDEQYF

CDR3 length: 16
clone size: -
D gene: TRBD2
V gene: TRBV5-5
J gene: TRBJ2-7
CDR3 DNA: TGTGCCAGCAGCTTAGACAGGACTAGCGTGTCCTACGAGCAGTACTTC
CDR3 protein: CASSLDRTSVSYEQYF

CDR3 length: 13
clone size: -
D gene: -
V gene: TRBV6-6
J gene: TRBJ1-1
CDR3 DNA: TGTGCCAGCAGGAAACAGGATCCTTTTGAAGCTTTCTTT
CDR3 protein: CASRKQDPFEAFF

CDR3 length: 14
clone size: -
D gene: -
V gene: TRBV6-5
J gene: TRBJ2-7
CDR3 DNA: TGTGCCAGCAGGTCCGGGACAAACCCTTGGGAGCAGTACTTC
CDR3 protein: CASRSGTNPWEQYF